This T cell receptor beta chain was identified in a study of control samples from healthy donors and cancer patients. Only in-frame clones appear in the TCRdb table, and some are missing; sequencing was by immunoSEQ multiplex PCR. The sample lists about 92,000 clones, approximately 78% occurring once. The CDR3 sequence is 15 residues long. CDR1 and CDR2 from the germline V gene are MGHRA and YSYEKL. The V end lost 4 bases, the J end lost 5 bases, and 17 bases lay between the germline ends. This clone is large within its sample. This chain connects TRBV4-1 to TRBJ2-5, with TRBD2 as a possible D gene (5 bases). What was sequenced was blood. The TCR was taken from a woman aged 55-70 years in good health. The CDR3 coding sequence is TGCGCCAGCAGCCTCCCCGGGAACTTGGGGGAGACCCAGTACTTC. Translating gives CASSLPGNLGETQYF.